In this sample, the clone carrying this T cell receptor (beta chain) turned up many times. Its antigen is currently unknown. The entry originates in a study of human T cells and chemical hapten exposure. Study details: The study enrolled mostly female patients with alopecia areata, totalis or universalis.

CDR1 is SQVTM, CDR2 ANQGSEA, per germline. Trimming shortened V by 5 bases and J by 0 bases, and 13 bases separated the two germline ends. The CDR3 covers 14 residues. Time point described: patch test 2, 6 weeks after DPC sensitization. The treatment denotes: therapeutic diphenylcyclopropenone sensitization with weekly scalp DPC. Unfractionated whole blood yielded the extracted total RNA. Whole-study results and caveats: TCRs whose frequency exceeded 1 in 1000 remained the same following DPC sensitization.

It was the library that attached unique molecular identifiers to individual cDNA molecules. TCRdb re-called the RACE reads with MiXCR, one entry per CDR3 protein. The sample holds just over 350,000 distinct CDR3 sequences, just under 6.5% seen once. This TCR came from a woman under 30 with alopecia areata. Some clones in this sample may be carry-over from other donors' samples. Sample: whole blood, taken in connection with sensitization to the hapten diphenylcyclopropenone (DPC). The J gene is TRBJ1-1, the V gene TRBV29-1; possible D gene TRBD1, 5 bases. CDR3 protein: CSVRYRSMNTEAFF. In nucleotides, the CDR3 is TGCAGCGTTAGGTACAGGTCCATGAACACTGAAGCTTTCTTT.